Described below is a single T cell receptor (beta chain) sequence and its context. These data belong to a study of CD8+ T cells in alopecia areata. RNA, once extracted, was reverse transcribed into cDNA for use as the sequencing template. Generated by immunoSEQ multiplex PCR, the TCRdb table keeps only in-frame clones and is missing some. The repertoire consists of around 270,000 clones, with about 62% occurring once and the leading ten covering more than 1.5%. Noted treatment: oral pan-JAK inhibitor, 5-10 mg twice daily. From PBMCs, CD4+ and CD8+ T cells were sorted. With 6 bases clipped from V and 3 bases from J, the junction kept 1 base outside the gene matches. The length of the CDR3 is 13 residues. Germline CDR1 MNHNS, CDR2 SASEGT.

The starting material was CD4+ T cells sorted from blood, obtained at week 24, from a patient treated with tofacitinib. This clonotype originated in a human donor with alopecia areata. The V gene is TRBV6-1, the J gene TRBJ1-2, with 10 bases aligning to TRBD1. As DNA, the CDR3 is TGTGCCAGCAGCGGACAGGGGGACTATGGCTACACCTTC. Translated: CASSGQGDYGYTF.